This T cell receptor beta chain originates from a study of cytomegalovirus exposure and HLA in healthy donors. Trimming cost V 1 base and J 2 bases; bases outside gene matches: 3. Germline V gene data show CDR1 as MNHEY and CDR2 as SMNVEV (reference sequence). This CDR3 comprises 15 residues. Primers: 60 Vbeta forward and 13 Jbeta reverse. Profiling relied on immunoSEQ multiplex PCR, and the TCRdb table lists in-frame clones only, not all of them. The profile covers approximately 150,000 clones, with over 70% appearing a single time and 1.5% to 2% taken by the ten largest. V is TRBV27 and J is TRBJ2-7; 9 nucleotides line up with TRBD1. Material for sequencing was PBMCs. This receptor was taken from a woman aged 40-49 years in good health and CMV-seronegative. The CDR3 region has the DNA TGTGCCAGCAGTTTATACGGGACAGGGACCTACGAGCAGTACTTC. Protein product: CASSLYGTGTYEQYF.